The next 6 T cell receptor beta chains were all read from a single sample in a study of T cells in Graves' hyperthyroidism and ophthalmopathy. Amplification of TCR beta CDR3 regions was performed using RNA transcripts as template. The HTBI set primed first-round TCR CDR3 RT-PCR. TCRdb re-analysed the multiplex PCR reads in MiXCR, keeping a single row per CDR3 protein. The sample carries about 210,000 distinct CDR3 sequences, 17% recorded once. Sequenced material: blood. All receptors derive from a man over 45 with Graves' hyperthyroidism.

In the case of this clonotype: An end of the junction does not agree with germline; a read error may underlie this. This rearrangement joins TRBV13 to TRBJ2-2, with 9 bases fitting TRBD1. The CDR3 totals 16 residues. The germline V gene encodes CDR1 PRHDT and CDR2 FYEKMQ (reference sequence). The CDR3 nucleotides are TGTGCCAGCAGCTTAGCGGGAACAGGGGGCACCGGGGGGCTGTTTTTT. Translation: CASSLAGTGGTGGLFF. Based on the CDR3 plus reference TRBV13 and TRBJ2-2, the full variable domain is AAGVIQSPRHLIKEKRETATLKCYPIPRHDTVYWYQQGPGQDPQFLISFYEKMQSDKGSIPDRFSAQQFSDYHSELNMSSLELGDSALYFCASSLAGTGGTGGLFFGEGSRLTVL.

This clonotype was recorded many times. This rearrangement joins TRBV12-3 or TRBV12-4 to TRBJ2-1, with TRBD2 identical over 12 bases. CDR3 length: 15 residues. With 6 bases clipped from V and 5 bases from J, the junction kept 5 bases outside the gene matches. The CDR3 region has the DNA TGTGCCAGCAGATGGACTAGCGGGATCAACAATGAGCAGTTCTTC. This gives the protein CASRWTSGINNEQFF.

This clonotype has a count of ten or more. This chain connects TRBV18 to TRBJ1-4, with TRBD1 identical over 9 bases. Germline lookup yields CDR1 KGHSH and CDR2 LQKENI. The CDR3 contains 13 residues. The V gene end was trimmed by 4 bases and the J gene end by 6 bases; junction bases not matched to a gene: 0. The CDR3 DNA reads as TGTGCCAGCTCACGGGACAGGGATGAAAAACTGTTTTTT. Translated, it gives CASSRDRDEKLFF. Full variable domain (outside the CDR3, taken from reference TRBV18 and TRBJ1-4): NAGVMQNPRHLVRRRGQEARLRCSPMKGHSHVYWYRQLPEEGLKFMVYLQKENIIDESGMPKERFSAEFPKEGPSILRIQQVVRGDSAAYFCASSRDRDEKLFFGSGTQLSVL.

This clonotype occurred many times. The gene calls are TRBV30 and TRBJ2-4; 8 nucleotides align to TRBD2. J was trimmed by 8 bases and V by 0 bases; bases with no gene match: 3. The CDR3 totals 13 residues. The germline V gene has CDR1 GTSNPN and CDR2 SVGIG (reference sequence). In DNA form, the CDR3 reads TGTGCCTGGAGTGTAGGTAGCGGGGACATTCAGTACTTC. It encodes CAWSVGSGDIQYF.

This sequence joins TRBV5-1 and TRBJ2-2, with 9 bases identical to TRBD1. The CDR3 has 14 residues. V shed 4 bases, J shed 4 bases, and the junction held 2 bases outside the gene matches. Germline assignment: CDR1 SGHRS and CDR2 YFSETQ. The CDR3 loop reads CASSGTGITGELFF. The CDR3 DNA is TGCGCCAGCAGCGGGACAGGGATCACCGGGGAGCTGTTTTTT.

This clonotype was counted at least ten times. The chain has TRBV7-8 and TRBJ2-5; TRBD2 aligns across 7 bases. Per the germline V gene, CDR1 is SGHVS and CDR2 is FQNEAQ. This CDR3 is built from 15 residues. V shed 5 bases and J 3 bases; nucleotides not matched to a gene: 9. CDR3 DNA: TGTGCCAGCAGCCAGACGGGGGAGGGAGAAGAGACCCAGTACTTC. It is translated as CASSQTGEGEETQYF.